Each of the 17 T cell receptor beta chains below was sequenced from the same sample in a study of naive and memory T cell subsets. Study-wide findings and caveats: Possibly reflecting memory cells re-expressing CD45RA, a few larger clonotypes occurred in naive repertoires, especially CD8.

These receptors are not linked to any known antigen. Two oligonucleotides, mixed equimolar, formed the beta constant-region primer covering TRBC1 and TRBC2. Ligated cDNA was amplified by four rounds of PCR with nested alpha and beta constant-region primers and SP2. MiXCR was run by TCRdb on the UMI-ligation and nested PCR reads, yielding one entry per CDR3 protein. This sample carries around 140,000 distinct CDR3 sequences, about 20% of them seen once, and the ten largest clones take about 0.57%. Sample: naive CD8+ T cells from blood. These receptors all stem from a human donor in good health.

V gene TRBV6-5 combines with J gene TRBJ2-3, with no clear D. Germline V gene sequence: CDR1 MNHEY, CDR2 SVGAGI. The CDR3 is made up of 15 amino acids. Written as DNA, the CDR3 is TGTGCTCTCCTGGGCCACCCGTCGCCCACAGATACGCAGTATTTT. Translating gives CALLGHPSPTDTQYF.

This clonotype was found a few times. The genes are TRBV12-3 or TRBV12-4 and TRBJ2-7, with D perhaps matching TRBD2 (5 bases). The CDR3 is made up of 13 amino acids. V lost 1 base and J 5 bases, leaving 9 bases between the germline ends. This chain's CDR3 is CASSLVHSDEQYF. DNA for the CDR3: TGTGCCAGCAGTTTAGTTCATAGCGACGAGCAGTACTTC.

As regards this clonotype: This could be a read error, since a much larger clone is one nucleotide away. This sequence joins TRBV27 and TRBJ2-7; D remains unclear. Looked up from germline, CDR1 is MNHEY and CDR2 is SMNVEV (reference sequence). V gave up 3 bases and J gave up 5 bases, with 11 bases separating them. The CDR3 length is 13 residues. This CDR3 is CASSLAAAHEQYF. The CDR3 bases are TGTGCCAGCAGTTTGGCAGCAGCCCACGAGCAGTACTTC.

V gene TRBV19 combines with J gene TRBJ1-5, with 7 bases that match TRBD1. The V gene's germline CDR1 is LNHDA and CDR2 SQIVND (reference sequence). This CDR3 comprises 15 residues. V lost 5 bases, J lost 4 bases, and 8 bases stayed unmatched. CDR3 sequence: CASSVADRVNQPQHF. The DNA for the CDR3 is TGTGCCAGTAGTGTCGCTGACAGGGTAAATCAGCCCCAGCATTTT.

This clonotype occurred a few times. The chain carries TRBV14 and TRBJ1-1; tentatively, D is TRBD1 (6 bases). The CDR3 consists of 15 residues. Trimming pared 1 base from V and 4 bases from J, leaving 13 bases between. Germline values: CDR1 SGHDN, CDR2 FVKESK. The DNA of the CDR3 is TGTGCCAGCAGCCAAGTGCGGGGGGCGCTCACTGAAGCTTTCTTT. Its translation is CASSQVRGALTEAFF.

This clonotype was observed a few times. The V call is TRBV7-9, the J call TRBJ2-3; possibly TRBD1 for D (6 bases). The germline CDR1 and CDR2 sequences are SEHNR and FQNEAQ (reference sequence). The ends were cut back, 2 bases at V and 4 bases at J, with 13 bases in the middle. The CDR3 runs to 15 residues. The CDR3 here is CASSLSGDVADTQYF. CDR3 DNA sequence: TGTGCCAGCAGCTTATCAGGGGACGTCGCAGATACGCAGTATTTT.

The chain is built from TRBV25-1 and TRBJ2-7, with a possible D match to TRBD1 (5 bases). The CDR3 extends over 10 amino acids. V was cut by 10 bases and J by 6 bases, with 10 bases left in between. CDR1 MGHDK and CDR2 SYGVNS come from the germline V gene. The CDR3 nucleotides read TGTGCCATGCAGGGCCGCGAGCAGTACTTC. Its translation is CAMQGREQYF.

This clonotype was detected a few times. The chain carries TRBV6-4 and TRBJ2-1; D uncertain. Trimming pared 2 bases from V and 1 base from J, leaving 3 bases between. There are 13 residues in the CDR3. Germline CDR1 reads MRHNA; CDR2 reads SNTAGT. In DNA form, the CDR3 reads TGTGCCAGCAGTGACGGGTCCTACAATGAGCAGTTCTTC. Its protein product is CASSDGSYNEQFF.

This clonotype was counted a few times. This chain connects TRBV28 to TRBJ2-7; D is undetermined. The CDR3 is 13 residues long. V lost 5 bases and J 2 bases, leaving 10 bases between the germline ends. Looked up from germline, CDR1 is MDHEN and CDR2 is SYDVKM. The DNA of the CDR3 is TGTGCCAGCAGTCTAACCCCAGCCTACGAGCAGTACTTC. This sequence encodes CASSLTPAYEQYF.

This clonotype has only a few counts. The chain combines TRBV6-5 with TRBJ1-1, with a possible D match to TRBD1 (5 bases). Germline CDR1 and CDR2: MNHEY and SVGAGI. V lost 7 bases, J lost 1 base, and 13 bases lay in between. CDR3 length: 14 amino acids. The chain's CDR3 is CASTLGGGNTEAFF. The CDR3 DNA sequence: TGTGCCAGCACCCTCGGGGGAGGGAACACTGAAGCTTTCTTT.

The rearrangement links TRBV7-9 to TRBJ2-3; 7 bases fit TRBD1. Unmatched junction bases numbered 11, after V lost 5 bases and J lost 6 bases. The CDR3 runs to 15 residues. Germline V CDR1 and CDR2: SEHNR, FQNEAQ (reference sequence). The CDR3 sequence is CASSAAAGGLDTQYF. CDR3 DNA: TGTGCCAGCAGCGCCGCGGCAGGGGGATTGGATACGCAGTATTTT.

The chain uses TRBV7-8 and TRBJ1-1; D unresolved. The CDR3 extends over 13 amino acids. Germline loops: CDR1 SGHVS, CDR2 FQNEAQ. Trimming stripped 3 bases from V and 7 bases from J, with 12 bases between. CDR3 DNA: TGTGCCAGCAGCTTGGAGGGCTGGGGTGAAGCTTTCTTT. This encodes CASSLEGWGEAFF.

This clonotype has just a few counts. V is TRBV28 and J is TRBJ2-7; D is uncertain. V was cut by 7 bases and J by 4 bases, with 20 bases left in between. The CDR3 totals 15 residues. CDR1 MDHEN and CDR2 SYDVKM come from the germline V gene. This chain's CDR3 is CASTHGTWDIYEQYF. In nucleotides, the CDR3 is TGTGCCAGCACCCACGGAACATGGGATATTTACGAGCAGTACTTC. Complete variable domain (other parts from reference TRBV28 and TRBJ2-7): DVKVTQSSRYLVKRTGEKVFLECVQDMDHENMFWYRQDPGLGLRLIYFSYDVKMKEKGDIPEGYSVSREKKERFSLILESASTNQTSMYLCASTHGTWDIYEQYFGPGTRLTVT.

The rearrangement joins TRBV7-6 to TRBJ2-2; D is unclear. This CDR3 comprises 15 residues. V lost 7 bases, J lost 0 bases, and 12 bases lay in between. The V gene's germline CDR1 is SGHVS and CDR2 FNYEAQ. The CDR3 coding sequence is TGTGCCAGCACCGACGTCGGAGCGAACACCGGGGAGCTGTTTTTT. Translated: CASTDVGANTGELFF.

This clonotype has a handful of counts. This chain links TRBV4-3 with TRBJ2-7; 8 nucleotides agree with TRBD1. CDR1 LGHNA and CDR2 YSLEER come from the germline V gene. The V gene end was trimmed by 0 bases and the J gene end by 3 bases; junction bases not matched to a gene: 4. The CDR3 is made up of 15 amino acids. The CDR3 region is CASSQDWDRSYEQYF. The DNA for the CDR3 is TGCGCCAGCAGCCAAGATTGGGACAGGAGCTACGAGCAGTACTTC.

This clonotype was seen a handful of times. The V gene is TRBV28, the J gene TRBJ1-4; D call uncertain. With 2 bases removed from V and 4 bases from J, the gap between germline ends came to 14 bases. The CDR3 loop spans 16 amino acids. CDR1 is MDHEN, CDR2 SYDVKM, per germline. The CDR3 DNA reads as TGTGCCAGCAGTTTACCGGACGGAGGGAATAATGAAAAACTGTTTTTT. Its protein is CASSLPDGGNNEKLFF.

This chain uses TRBV2 with TRBJ2-4; D possibly corresponds to TRBD1 (5 bases). CDR1 SNHLY and CDR2 FYNNEI come from the germline V gene. V was pared by 3 bases and J by 8 bases, with 11 bases between. This CDR3 spans 13 amino acids. DNA for the CDR3: TGTGCCAGCAGTGATGCAGGGTTCGACATTCAGTACTTC. Its protein product is CASSDAGFDIQYF.